These T cell receptor beta chains were read from a single sample in a study of a mutant IDH1 vaccine in newly diagnosed glioma. TCRdb's copy holds only in-frame clones and misses some; the assay was immunoSEQ multiplex PCR. The sample records 84,000 or so clones, 80% to 90% being singletons. The antigens of these receptors remain unknown. The sequenced sample was PBMCs, obtained from a glioma patient whose treatment included an IDH1 peptide vaccine. Receptor source: a middle-aged man with glioma. CDR3s include the opening cysteine and the closing phenylalanine or tryptophan. The order of the fields is D gene, clone size, V gene, J gene, CDR3 protein, CDR3 DNA. A D gene is named only where the DNA matches it firmly. Size values are once, few and many counts, or a class for expanded clones, and some rows have none.

>.|once|TRBV30|TRBJ1-4
CAWYRGRVGGNEKLFF
TGTGCCTGGTATCGGGGGCGCGTGGGGGGAAATGAAAAACTGTTTTTT
>.|.|TRBV28|TRBJ1-5
CASSFGFSNQPQHF
TGTGCCAGCAGCTTCGGTTTTAGCAATCAGCCCCAGCATTTT
>.|.|TRBV10-3|TRBJ1-1
CAISGAGVNTEAFF
TGTGCCATCAGTGGGGCGGGGGTTAACACTGAAGCTTTCTTT
>TRBD1|.|TRBV6-5|TRBJ2-3
CASRRAGGPTDTQYF
TGTGCCAGCAGGCGCGCAGGGGGTCCCACAGATACGCAGTATTTT
>TRBD1|.|TRBV5-1|TRBJ1-2
CASSYRTGMWGYTF
TGCGCCAGCAGTTATAGGACAGGGATGTGGGGCTACACCTTC
>.|.|TRBV7-3|TRBJ2-7
CASSLNPGAYEQYF
TGTGCCAGCAGCTTAAACCCGGGAGCCTACGAGCAGTACTTC
>.|.|TRBV7-2|TRBJ2-5
CASSLMRGIQETQYF
TGTGCCAGCAGCTTGATGAGGGGGATCCAAGAGACCCAGTACTTC
>.|.|TRBV30|TRBJ1-1
CAWSGEGNTEAFF
TGTGCCTGGAGCGGGGAGGGGAACACTGAAGCTTTCTTT
>.|few|TRBV2|TRBJ1-1
CASSESGAFAEAFF
TGTGCCAGCAGTGAATCGGGGGCTTTCGCTGAAGCTTTCTTT
>.|few|TRBV2|TRBJ2-1
CASSELGGLNEQFF
TGTGCCAGCAGTGAATTGGGGGGCCTAAATGAGCAGTTCTTC
>.|.|TRBV5-4|TRBJ2-3
CASSLYSSSNTQYF
TGTGCCAGCAGCTTGTACAGCTCGTCAAATACGCAGTATTTT
>.|.|TRBV5-1|TRBJ1-3
CASSKEGNALDTIYF
TGCGCCAGCAGCAAGGAGGGTAACGCTTTGGACACCATATATTTT
>TRBD1|.|TRBV27|TRBJ1-5
CASSSDRVRNQPQHF
TGTGCCAGCAGCTCGGACAGGGTGCGCAATCAGCCCCAGCATTTT
>TRBD2|.|TRBV7-3|TRBJ2-5
CASSLGRGKETQYF
TGTGCCAGCAGCTTAGGGAGGGGAAAAGAGACCCAGTACTTC
>TRBD1|.|TRBV7-2|TRBJ1-1
CASSLDQGANTEAFF
TGTGCCAGCAGCTTAGACCAGGGGGCGAACACTGAAGCTTTCTTT
>TRBD2|.|TRBV5-6|TRBJ2-1
CASSSLAGGPTKQFF
TGTGCCAGCAGCTCCTTGGCGGGGGGCCCTACTAAGCAGTTCTTC
>.|.|TRBV2|TRBJ1-4
CAREGATNEKLFF
TGTGCCCGCGAGGGGGCAACTAATGAAAAACTGTTTTTT
>TRBD1|.|TRBV29-1|TRBJ2-2
CSVPGQGVTGELFF
TGCAGCGTACCGGGACAGGGGGTTACCGGGGAGCTGTTTTTT
>TRBD1|.|TRBV4-3|TRBJ2-2
CASSLQWGQELNTGELFF
TGCGCCAGCAGCCTACAGTGGGGACAGGAGCTTAACACCGGGGAGCTGTTTTTT
>.|.|TRBV2|TRBJ2-2
CASESSPGELFF
TGTGCCAGCGAGTCCTCTCCGGGGGAGCTGTTTTTT
>.|.|TRBV30|TRBJ1-1
CAWSKSAEAFF
TGTGCCTGGAGTAAATCAGCTGAAGCTTTCTTT
>.|.|TRBV5-8|TRBJ1-1
CASSVASEAFF
TGTGCCAGCAGCGTTGCCTCTGAAGCTTTCTTT
>.|few|TRBV28|TRBJ1-1
CASSFGGRRMNTEAFF
TGTGCCAGCAGTTTCGGGGGCCGGAGGATGAACACTGAAGCTTTCTTT
>.|.|TRBV15|TRBJ2-3
CATSRDGADTQYF
TGTGCCACCAGCAGAGATGGCGCAGATACGCAGTATTTT
>TRBD1|.|TRBV6-5|TRBJ2-7
CASQRGQGYEQYF
TGTGCCAGCCAACGCGGACAGGGCTACGAGCAGTACTTC
>.|.|TRBV7-2|TRBJ1-2
CASSLPTSQGYTF
TGTGCCAGCAGCTTACCGACCAGTCAGGGCTACACCTTC
>.|once|TRBV7-6|TRBJ1-6
CASSGQRGSPLHF
TGTGCCAGCAGCGGTCAAAGGGGTTCACCCCTCCACTTT
>TRBD1|.|TRBV25-1|TRBJ2-7
CASGKTGVEQYF
TGTGCCAGCGGTAAGACAGGGGTCGAGCAGTACTTC
>.|.|TRBV25-1|TRBJ1-3
CASMLHGENTIYF
TGTGCCAGCATGCTCCACGGGGAAAACACCATATATTTT
>TRBD1|.|TRBV5-4|TRBJ2-1
CASSTGQGYNEQFF
TGTGCCAGCAGCACCGGACAGGGGTACAATGAGCAGTTCTTC
>.|.|TRBV27|TRBJ2-7
CASSLTVIPYEQYF
TGTGCCAGCAGCTTGACAGTTATTCCCTACGAGCAGTACTTC
>.|.|TRBV4-1|TRBJ1-2
CASSRVPWGTYGYTF
TGCGCCAGCAGCCGTGTCCCCTGGGGGACCTATGGCTACACCTTC
>.|once|TRBV7-8|TRBJ1-1
CASSLAEGMNTEAFF
TGTGCCAGCAGCTTAGCTGAGGGGATGAACACTGAAGCTTTCTTT
>TRBD1|once|TRBV11-2|TRBJ2-5
CASSLVGTGGRSGTQYF
TGTGCCAGCAGCTTGGTTGGGACAGGGGGTCGCTCGGGGACCCAGTACTTC
>TRBD1|.|TRBV4-3|TRBJ1-4
CASSQGAGTGPEKLFF
TGCGCCAGCAGCCAAGGGGCCGGGACAGGTCCGGAAAAACTGTTTTTT
>.|.|TRBV11-2|TRBJ2-4
CASSANRGGAKNIQYF
TGTGCCAGCAGCGCGAACAGGGGAGGCGCCAAAAACATTCAGTACTTC
>TRBD1|once|TRBV6-6|TRBJ2-1
CASSLPGQGYNEQFF
TGTGCCAGCAGTCTCCCGGGACAGGGGTACAATGAGCAGTTCTTC
>TRBD2|.|TRBV7-9|TRBJ2-3
CASSLGLAGVDTQYF
TGTGCCAGCAGCTTAGGTCTAGCGGGGGTAGATACGCAGTATTTT
>.|once|TRBV5-5|TRBJ2-7
CASSLDGRREQYF
TGTGCCAGCAGCTTGGATGGGCGCAGGGAGCAGTACTTC
>.|.|TRBV9|TRBJ2-1
CASSVDGAEQFF
TGTGCCAGCAGCGTAGACGGAGCTGAGCAGTTCTTC
>.|.|TRBV2|TRBJ2-6
CASSPLRFSGANVLTF
TGTGCCAGCAGTCCCCTACGGTTCTCTGGGGCCAACGTCCTGACTTTC
>.|.|TRBV6-5|TRBJ2-3
CATQQVSTDTQYF
TGTGCCACCCAACAGGTTAGCACAGATACGCAGTATTTT
>.|.|TRBV5-4|TRBJ1-5
CASSLGTASNQPQHF
TGTGCCAGCAGCTTAGGGACGGCTAGCAATCAGCCCCAGCATTTT
>TRBD1|few|TRBV7-8|TRBJ1-1
CASSLATGQFIEAFF
TGTGCCAGCAGCTTAGCCACGGGACAGTTCATTGAAGCTTTCTTT
>.|.|TRBV7-2|TRBJ2-3
CASSLGASRSTDTQYF
TGTGCCAGCAGCTTAGGGGCTAGCCGGAGCACAGATACGCAGTATTTT
>.|.|TRBV30|TRBJ2-6
CAWSKGGTGANVLTF
TGTGCCTGGAGTAAAGGTGGCACTGGGGCCAACGTCCTGACTTTC
>.|.|TRBV5-1|TRBJ2-2
CASSLQPNTGELFF
TGCGCCAGCAGCTTACAGCCGAACACCGGGGAGCTGTTTTTT
>.|.|TRBV7-2|TRBJ1-5
CASSFGGNQPQHF
TGTGCCAGCAGCTTTGGGGGTAATCAGCCCCAGCATTTT
>TRBD1|.|TRBV2|TRBJ2-7
CASALQGPSYEQYF
TGTGCCAGCGCGTTACAGGGGCCTTCCTACGAGCAGTACTTC
>.|few|TRBV28|TRBJ1-1
CASSTNREGYMNTEAFF
TGTGCCAGCAGTACCAACAGGGAGGGTTACATGAACACTGAAGCTTTCTTT
>.|.|TRBV5-4|TRBJ2-7
CASSAVIPDEQYF
TGTGCCAGCAGCGCTGTAATCCCGGACGAGCAGTACTTC